Shown below are 25 T cell receptor beta chains from a single sample sequenced in a study of ipilimumab plus nivolumab after autologous stem cell transplantation. Libraries were prepared by immunoSEQ multiplex PCR; TCRdb keeps only in-frame clonotypes and omits some of them. The profile shows about 84,000 clones, around 80% of them singletons. The starting material was PBMCs, obtained in a trial of ipilimumab plus nivolumab as post-transplant consolidation. These receptor sequences come from a male donor with diffuse large B-cell lymphoma.

The rearrangement uses TRBV27 and TRBJ2-2; a possible D gene is TRBD2 (7 bases). The ends were cut back, 6 bases at V and 8 bases at J, with 19 bases in the middle. Germline CDR1 is MNHEY and CDR2 is SMNVEV (reference sequence). This CDR3 contains 15 residues. The chain's CDR3 is CASRVGGLLAGELFF. In DNA form, the CDR3 reads TGTGCCAGCAGGGTCGGGGGGCTGCTGGCTGGGGAGCTGTTTTTT.

The V call is TRBV20-1, the J call TRBJ2-7; the D is unclear. The germline V gene has CDR1 DFQATT and CDR2 SNEGSKA (reference sequence). The CDR3 is 10 residues long. The V end lost 6 bases, the J end lost 7 bases, and 10 bases lay between the germline ends. In DNA, the CDR3 is TGCAGTGCGGGAACGTGGGAGCAGTACTTC. It yields the protein CSAGTWEQYF.

V usage is TRBV4-3 and J usage is TRBJ1-1; unclear D gene. This CDR3 region has 13 residues. Germline CDR1 reads LGHNA; CDR2 reads YSLEER. The V gene lost 3 bases and the J gene lost 4 bases, with 9 bases spanning the gap. This CDR3 is CASSQDGITEAFF. CDR3 DNA: TGCGCCAGCAGCCAGGACGGGATCACTGAAGCTTTCTTT.

V gene TRBV5-8 combines with J gene TRBJ2-1; TRBD2 matches at 12 bases. Looked up from germline, CDR1 is SGHTS and CDR2 is YDEGEE. Trimming took 3 bases from V and 3 from J; bases not matched to a gene: 4. The CDR3 spans 16 residues. The CDR3, as DNA: TGTGCCAGCAGCTACGGACTAGCGGGATACTACAATGAGCAGTTCTTC. Translated: CASSYGLAGYYNEQFF.

The chain carries TRBV5-1 and TRBJ2-3, with a weak D call TRBD1 (5 bases). CDR1 is SGHRS, CDR2 YFSETQ, per germline. The CDR3 is made up of 14 amino acids. Trimming shortened V by 7 bases and J by 0 bases, and 12 bases separated the two germline ends. CDR3 region: CASLRDSSTDTQYF. CDR3 in DNA: TGCGCCAGCCTCAGGGATTCTAGCACAGATACGCAGTATTTT.

The J gene is TRBJ1-2, the V gene TRBV4-1, with a weak D call TRBD1 (5 bases). The germline gives CDR1 MGHRA, CDR2 YSYEKL. There are 16 residues in the CDR3. Trimming took off 1 base at V and 4 bases at J, with 16 bases between the two ends. The CDR3 here is CASSQAPSGAVYGYTF. In DNA, the CDR3 is TGCGCCAGCAGCCAAGCCCCCTCCGGGGCGGTCTATGGCTACACCTTC.

The chain is built from TRBV19 and TRBJ2-1; D might be TRBD1 or TRBD2, each matching 5 bases. The CDR3 sequence is 16 residues long. Germline CDR1 LNHDA, CDR2 SQIVND (reference sequence). V was cut by 8 bases and J by 3 bases, with 20 bases left in between. The CDR3 protein is CASGKSGTTFYNEQFF. CDR3 DNA: TGTGCCAGTGGTAAATCCGGGACGACTTTCTACAATGAGCAGTTCTTC.

J is TRBJ1-2 and V is TRBV19; no definite D call. The CDR3 totals 13 residues. V lost 3 bases to trimming and J lost 4 bases, with 9 bases between them. From germline, CDR1 is LNHDA and CDR2 SQIVND (reference sequence). The CDR3 here is CASSITDTYGYTF. The CDR3 DNA reads as TGTGCCAGTAGTATTACAGATACCTATGGCTACACCTTC.

This clone was observed once. J is TRBJ2-6 and V is TRBV27, with a tentative D call TRBD1 (6 bases). V lost 0 bases to trimming and J lost 0 bases, with 15 bases between them. CDR1 MNHEY and CDR2 SMNVEV come from the germline V gene (reference sequence). The CDR3 totals 19 residues. The CDR3 sequence: CASSLSAVGQSSGANVLTF. In DNA form, the CDR3 reads TGTGCCAGCAGTTTATCAGCTGTGGGACAAAGCTCTGGGGCCAACGTCCTGACTTTC.

The V and J genes are TRBV27 and TRBJ2-3; 9 bases are shared with TRBD2. The germline gives CDR1 MNHEY, CDR2 SMNVEV (reference sequence). The CDR3 length is 17 residues. The J segment lost 1 base and the V segment lost 6 bases, leaving 11 bases of the junction unmatched. CDR3 in amino acids: CASRGGGAAWGTDTQYF. The CDR3 bases are TGTGCCAGCAGGGGCGGGGGGGCCGCTTGGGGCACAGATACGCAGTATTTT.

The chain is built from TRBV11-2 and TRBJ1-6; D is unresolved. The germline gives CDR1 SGHAT, CDR2 FQNNGV. This CDR3 comprises 14 residues. V was trimmed by 7 bases and J by 6 bases, leaving 13 bases between them. Here the CDR3 reads CASNLGNLNSPLHF. The CDR3 DNA reads TGTGCCAGCAACCTGGGGAACCTTAATTCACCCCTCCACTTT.

The chain recombines TRBV7-9 with TRBJ1-4; D perhaps matches TRBD1 (5 bases). The CDR3 has 16 residues. Germline V gene sequence: CDR1 SEHNR, CDR2 FQNEAQ (reference sequence). Trimming cost V 3 bases and J 8 bases, with 19 bases left between them. The CDR3 here is CASSFAGRGMDEKLFF. CDR3 coding DNA: TGTGCCAGCAGCTTCGCCGGACGGGGGATGGACGAAAAACTGTTTTTT. Together with reference TRBV7-9 and TRBJ1-4, the CDR3 gives the full variable domain: DTGVSQNPRHKITKRGQNVTFRCDPISEHNRLYWYRQTLGQGPEFLTYFQNEAQLEKSRLLSDRFSAERPKGSFSTLEIQRTEQGDSAMYLCASSFAGRGMDEKLFFGSGTQLSVL.

The chain carries TRBV9 and TRBJ2-7, with 9 bases lining up with TRBD2. This CDR3 spans 15 amino acids. With 4 bases clipped from V and 7 bases from J, the junction kept 12 bases outside the gene matches. From germline, CDR1 is SGDLS and CDR2 YYNGEE. CDR3 sequence (DNA): TGTGCCAGCAGCCCCCTAGCGGGAATGACGAGGGAGCAGTACTTC. As protein: CASSPLAGMTREQYF.

The chain links TRBV7-3 to TRBJ2-3; 14 bases map to TRBD2. Germline V gene sequence: CDR1 SGHTA, CDR2 FQGTGA. The CDR3 runs 18 residues. V dropped 2 bases and J dropped 7; count of bases not matched to a gene: 11. Here the CDR3 DNA reads TGTGCCAGCAGCTTATATCGGACTAGCGGGGGGCCGCCCCATACGCAGTATTTT. It codes for CASSLYRTSGGPPHTQYF.

The V gene is TRBV7-6, the J gene TRBJ1-4; D perhaps matches TRBD1 (5 bases). CDR1 and CDR2 (germline): SGHVS, FNYEAQ. Trimming shortened V by 3 bases and J by 7 bases, and 9 bases separated the two germline ends. This CDR3 has 13 residues. The CDR3 region is CASSFQGAEKLFF. CDR3 bases: TGTGCCAGCAGCTTCCAGGGTGCTGAAAAACTGTTTTTT. Full variable domain (rest looked up from reference TRBV7-6 and TRBJ1-4): GAGVSQSPRYKVTKRGQDVALRCDPISGHVSLYWYRQALGQGPEFLTYFNYEAQQDKSGLPNDRFSAERPEGSISTLTIQRTEQRDSAMYRCASSFQGAEKLFFGSGTQLSVL.

In its sample, this clone was seen once. The J gene is TRBJ2-3, the V gene TRBV6-5; possible D gene TRBD2, 6 bases. The CDR3 consists of 14 residues. Germline V gene sequence: CDR1 MNHEY, CDR2 SVGAGI. Trimming removed 6 bases at V and 6 bases at J, with 16 bases between. The CDR3 nucleotides read TGTGCCAGCAGATCGGGACTCGCGGGGGATACGCAGTATTTT. Its translation: CASRSGLAGDTQYF.

The rearrangement uses TRBV14 and TRBJ1-1; no firm D call. Deletions cut 4 bases from V and 2 bases from J, with 17 bases between. The CDR3 loop spans 16 amino acids. Germline-derived CDR1 and CDR2 are SGHDN and FVKESK. This chain's CDR3 is CASSPVLSKGNTEAFF. The CDR3 DNA reads as TGTGCCAGCAGCCCCGTCTTGAGTAAGGGTAACACTGAAGCTTTCTTT.

CDR3 residues: CTSSRRAFGRQGLRGYTF. CDR3 nucleotide sequence: TGCACCAGCAGCCGCCGTGCGTTCGGTCGACAGGGGCTTCGGGGCTACACCTTC. V usage is TRBV1 and J usage is TRBJ1-2; TRBD1 was called by the table and not checked on the DNA. TRBV1 is a documented pseudogene. CDR3 length equals 18 residues.

This sequence joins TRBV7-2 and TRBJ1-5, with D tentatively TRBD1 (5 bases). The CDR3 length is 13 residues. With 2 bases removed from V and 6 bases from J, the gap between germline ends came to 8 bases. Germline CDR1 reads SGHTA; CDR2 reads FQGNSA. Here the CDR3 DNA reads TGTGCCAGCAGCTTAAGGGGTGCTCAGCCCCAGCATTTT. It yields the protein CASSLRGAQPQHF.

The chain is built from TRBV5-1 and TRBJ2-7, with 8 positions matching TRBD2. With V trimmed by 5 bases and J by 2 bases, 9 bases remained unmatched. Germline V lookup: CDR1 SGHRS, CDR2 YFSETQ. The CDR3 contains 15 residues. The CDR3: CASSPVAGTTYEQYF. The CDR3 region has the DNA TGCGCCAGCAGTCCCGTAGCGGGGACGACCTACGAGCAGTACTTC.

The chain recombines TRBV29-1 with TRBJ1-4, with a possible D match to TRBD1 (6 bases). Trimming took 4 bases from V and 8 from J, leaving 20 bases between them. This CDR3 has 15 residues. CDR1 is SQVTM and CDR2 is ANQGSEA in the germline V gene. The CDR3 protein is CSVVIPSGRGEKLFF. As DNA, the CDR3 is TGCAGCGTTGTCATCCCGTCAGGGAGGGGGGAAAAACTGTTTTTT.

This clone has a handful of counts. The chain uses TRBV7-9 and TRBJ2-3; perhaps TRBD2 as D (5 bases). The ends were cut back, 1 base at V and 2 bases at J, with 10 bases in the middle. The CDR3 contains 15 residues. CDR1 is SEHNR and CDR2 is FQNEAQ in the germline V gene (reference sequence). The CDR3 DNA reads as TGTGCCAGCAGCTTAGGAGGGATTTACACAGATACGCAGTATTTT. Protein sequence: CASSLGGIYTDTQYF.

The rearrangement joins TRBV4-2 to TRBJ2-5; the match to TRBD2 covers 14 bases. Germline CDR1 LGHNA, CDR2 YNFKEQ. V dropped 0 bases and J dropped 11; count of bases not matched to a gene: 8. The CDR3 contains 16 residues. The DNA for the CDR3 is TGTGCCAGCAGCCAAGATCTGGGGACTAGCGGGGGCCGGCAGTACTTC. Protein sequence: CASSQDLGTSGGRQYF.

This clone has just a few counts. The V call is TRBV4-1, the J call TRBJ1-2; TRBD1 might be the D (5 bases). V dropped 4 bases and J dropped 3 bases, with 9 bases sitting between them. The germline CDR1 and CDR2 sequences are MGHRA and YSYEKL. The CDR3 runs to 13 residues. CDR3 nucleotide sequence: TGCGCCAGCAGCCCTAGGGGAGACTATGGCTACACCTTC. As protein: CASSPRGDYGYTF.

The chain has TRBV5-4 and TRBJ2-5; 11 nucleotides align to TRBD2. Germline V gives CDR1 SGHNT, CDR2 YYREEE (reference sequence). V shed 4 bases and J 5 bases; nucleotides not matched to a gene: 10. The CDR3 covers 16 residues. CDR3 nucleotide sequence: TGTGCCAGCAGCACTCTTAGCGGGGGGGCCAGGGAGACCCAGTACTTC. This codes for CASSTLSGGARETQYF.